A selection of T cell receptor beta chains follows, all from one sample in a study of blood T cell repertoires in COVID-19. Produced via immunoSEQ multiplex PCR; TCRdb's table is partial and in-frame only. This table has 250,000 or so clones, approximately 89% appearing once. Sequenced input: peripheral blood. The receptor source for this set is a woman in her thirties or forties who had recovered from COVID-19. Each CDR3 is given with its conserved first and last residue. A D gene is named only where the DNA matches it firmly. Expanded clones are given a class, and other clones once, few, many or no size at all.

clone_size: -; j_call: TRBJ2-1; v_call: TRBV29-1; d_call: -; cdr3_nt: TGCAGCGTTGTGATCGGGGGGCTAGGGCAGTTCTTC; cdr3_aa: CSVVIGGLGQFF
clone_size: once; j_call: TRBJ2-5; v_call: TRBV7-2; d_call: TRBD1; cdr3_nt: TGTGCCAGCAGCCCACAGGGGGCGCGAGGAGAGACCCAGTACTTC; cdr3_aa: CASSPQGARGETQYF
clone_size: -; j_call: TRBJ2-1; v_call: TRBV11-2; d_call: -; cdr3_nt: TGTGCCAGCAGCCTGAGGGACTGGCGGAATGAGCAGTTCTTC; cdr3_aa: CASSLRDWRNEQFF
clone_size: few; j_call: TRBJ2-2; v_call: TRBV30; d_call: TRBD2; cdr3_nt: TGTGCCTGGAGGACTAGCGGGACTACTAACACCGGGGAGCTGTTTTTT; cdr3_aa: CAWRTSGTTNTGELFF
clone_size: -; j_call: TRBJ2-5; v_call: TRBV24-1; d_call: TRBD2; cdr3_nt: TGTGCCACCAGTAAGGCGGGGGAAGAGACCCAGTACTTC; cdr3_aa: CATSKAGEETQYF
clone_size: -; j_call: TRBJ2-1; v_call: TRBV12-3/TRBV12-4; d_call: TRBD2; cdr3_nt: TGTGCCAGCTCCGGGACTAGCGGTTCTGAGCAGTTCTTC; cdr3_aa: CASSGTSGSEQFF
clone_size: -; j_call: TRBJ2-1; v_call: TRBV7-6; d_call: TRBD2; cdr3_nt: TGTGCCAGCAGCCTTGGGGGGGGGAGGTACAATGAGCAGTTCTTC; cdr3_aa: CASSLGGGRYNEQFF
clone_size: -; j_call: TRBJ1-6; v_call: TRBV24-1; d_call: TRBD1; cdr3_nt: TGTGCCACCAGTGATTACGGACAGGGAAATTCACCCCTCCACTTT; cdr3_aa: CATSDYGQGNSPLHF
clone_size: -; j_call: TRBJ2-7; v_call: TRBV2; d_call: -; cdr3_nt: TGTGCCAGCAAAAGACTCAGGGACGAGCAGTACTTC; cdr3_aa: CASKRLRDEQYF
clone_size: -; j_call: TRBJ2-3; v_call: TRBV7-3; d_call: -; cdr3_nt: TGTGCCAGCAGCCCCCGAGGGGATACGCAGTATTTT; cdr3_aa: CASSPRGDTQYF
clone_size: -; j_call: TRBJ2-5; v_call: TRBV4-1; d_call: -; cdr3_nt: TGCGCCAGCAGCCACCCCGGGAAAACCCAAGAGACCCAGTACTTC; cdr3_aa: CASSHPGKTQETQYF
clone_size: -; j_call: TRBJ2-7; v_call: TRBV11-2; d_call: -; cdr3_nt: TGTGCCAGCAGCCGGGTCCGCAGCGGGCCATACGAGCAGTACTTC; cdr3_aa: CASSRVRSGPYEQYF
clone_size: once; j_call: TRBJ2-1; v_call: TRBV6-6; d_call: -; cdr3_nt: TGTGCCAGCAGTCAACTCCCCCCGAGATCGTCCTACAATGAGCAGTTCTTC; cdr3_aa: CASSQLPPRSSYNEQFF
clone_size: -; j_call: TRBJ1-2; v_call: TRBV3-1/TRBV3-2; d_call: -; cdr3_nt: TGTGCCAGCAGCCAAGTTCCAGGGGCCAACTATGGCTACACCTTC; cdr3_aa: CASSQVPGANYGYTF
clone_size: -; j_call: TRBJ2-5; v_call: TRBV2; d_call: TRBD2; cdr3_nt: TGTGCCAGCAGCACTCGGACTAGCGGTGAGACCCAGTACTTC; cdr3_aa: CASSTRTSGETQYF
clone_size: -; j_call: TRBJ1-1; v_call: TRBV5-1; d_call: TRBD1; cdr3_nt: TGCGCCAGCAGCTTACCCAGGGTGGACAGGGGGCGTGCTGAAGCTTTCTTT; cdr3_aa: CASSLPRVDRGRAEAFF
clone_size: -; j_call: TRBJ2-2; v_call: TRBV7-5; d_call: -; cdr3_nt: TGTGCCAGAATTACGCAGGATGACACCGGGGAGCTGTTTTTT; cdr3_aa: CARITQDDTGELFF
clone_size: -; j_call: TRBJ2-7; v_call: TRBV3-1/TRBV3-2; d_call: TRBD2; cdr3_nt: TGTGCCAGCAGGACCTCGAGCGGGGGGAAACCCTACGAGCAGTACTTC; cdr3_aa: CASRTSSGGKPYEQYF
clone_size: -; j_call: TRBJ1-5; v_call: TRBV19; d_call: -; cdr3_nt: TGTGCCAGTAGTATGCGGGGGGCGAAAGGTTCCCAGCCCCAGCATTTT; cdr3_aa: CASSMRGAKGSQPQHF
clone_size: -; j_call: TRBJ2-3; v_call: TRBV13; d_call: -; cdr3_nt: TGTGCCAGCAGCTTACCGGGATTCAGCACAGATACGCAGTATTTT; cdr3_aa: CASSLPGFSTDTQYF
clone_size: -; j_call: TRBJ2-1; v_call: TRBV6-2/TRBV6-3; d_call: -; cdr3_nt: TGTGCCAGCACCCCAACGGGGATGTGGTACAATGAGCAGTTCTTC; cdr3_aa: CASTPTGMWYNEQFF
clone_size: -; j_call: TRBJ2-7; v_call: TRBV19; d_call: TRBD1; cdr3_nt: TGTGCCAGTAGTATCCGGACAGGGGTAGGGTACGAGCAGTACTTC; cdr3_aa: CASSIRTGVGYEQYF
clone_size: once; j_call: TRBJ1-1; v_call: TRBV6-5; d_call: -; cdr3_nt: TGTGCCAGCGTTGGGGGGGTAGCGCGGTACACTGAAGCTTTCTTT; cdr3_aa: CASVGGVARYTEAFF
clone_size: once; j_call: TRBJ2-7; v_call: TRBV5-4; d_call: -; cdr3_nt: TGTGCCAGCAGCTTGTCGGGAATCCCCTCCTACGAGCAGTACTTC; cdr3_aa: CASSLSGIPSYEQYF
clone_size: -; j_call: TRBJ1-1; v_call: TRBV11-2; d_call: TRBD1; cdr3_nt: TGTGCCAGCAGCAACGGACAGGGCGACACTGAAGCTTTCTTT; cdr3_aa: CASSNGQGDTEAFF
clone_size: -; j_call: TRBJ2-7; v_call: TRBV2; d_call: -; cdr3_nt: TGTGCCAGCAGTGGCGCGTTCTCCTACGAGCAGTACTTC; cdr3_aa: CASSGAFSYEQYF
clone_size: -; j_call: TRBJ2-3; v_call: TRBV19; d_call: TRBD2; cdr3_nt: TGTGCCAGTAGTCTTGGACTAGCGGGGGGAAACACAGATACGCAGTATTTT; cdr3_aa: CASSLGLAGGNTDTQYF
clone_size: -; j_call: TRBJ2-7; v_call: TRBV7-2; d_call: -; cdr3_nt: TGTGCCAGCAGCCCAAGCGGAAACCCCTACGAGCAGTACTTC; cdr3_aa: CASSPSGNPYEQYF
clone_size: -; j_call: TRBJ1-2; v_call: TRBV7-2; d_call: TRBD1; cdr3_nt: TGTGCCAGCAGTAGACAGGGGGCGAGGGGCTACACCTTC; cdr3_aa: CASSRQGARGYTF
clone_size: -; j_call: TRBJ2-5; v_call: TRBV9; d_call: TRBD2; cdr3_nt: TGTGCCAGCAGCGTAAGCGGGACTCAGGAGACCCAGTACTTC; cdr3_aa: CASSVSGTQETQYF
clone_size: -; j_call: TRBJ2-1; v_call: TRBV11-3; d_call: TRBD2; cdr3_nt: TGTGCCAGCAGCTTAGCACCCGGGACTAGCGGGACCAGCTCCTACAATGAGCAGTTCTTC; cdr3_aa: CASSLAPGTSGTSSYNEQFF
clone_size: once; j_call: TRBJ1-5; v_call: TRBV20-1; d_call: -; cdr3_nt: TGCAGTGCTAGTGAGCCGGGGGGACGCTTAAGGGATCAGCCCCAGCATTTT; cdr3_aa: CSASEPGGRLRDQPQHF
clone_size: -; j_call: TRBJ2-5; v_call: TRBV5-5; d_call: TRBD2; cdr3_nt: TGTGCCAGCAGCTCATGGACTAGCGGGGAAAAAGAGACCCAGTACTTC; cdr3_aa: CASSSWTSGEKETQYF
clone_size: -; j_call: TRBJ2-5; v_call: TRBV3-1/TRBV3-2; d_call: TRBD2; cdr3_nt: TGTGCCAGCAGCGATCGGCGGCTAGCGGGGGGTAGGGAGACCCAGTACTTC; cdr3_aa: CASSDRRLAGGRETQYF
clone_size: -; j_call: TRBJ1-6; v_call: TRBV18; d_call: -; cdr3_nt: TGTGCCAGCTCCGCGGAGGGAGGGTCCTATAATTCACCCCTCCACTTT; cdr3_aa: CASSAEGGSYNSPLHF
clone_size: -; j_call: TRBJ1-5; v_call: TRBV29-1; d_call: -; cdr3_nt: TGCAGCGCCCGACAGAATAATCAGCCCCAGCATTTT; cdr3_aa: CSARQNNQPQHF
clone_size: -; j_call: TRBJ1-6; v_call: TRBV5-5; d_call: TRBD1; cdr3_nt: TGTGCCAGCAGCCGGACAGGGGGCGATTCACCCCTCCACTTT; cdr3_aa: CASSRTGGDSPLHF
clone_size: few; j_call: TRBJ1-2; v_call: TRBV9; d_call: -; cdr3_nt: TGTGCCAGCAGCGAAGGGGATGGTCTTGGCTACACCTTC; cdr3_aa: CASSEGDGLGYTF
clone_size: -; j_call: TRBJ1-4; v_call: TRBV20-1; d_call: -; cdr3_nt: TGCAGTGCAAGTAGGACGGAAACGGGGGGTGAAAAACTGTTTTTT; cdr3_aa: CSASRTETGGEKLFF
clone_size: -; j_call: TRBJ1-2; v_call: TRBV19; d_call: TRBD1; cdr3_nt: TGTGCCAGTAGTATCGCCGGGACAGGGGGTAGCTATGGCTACACCTTC; cdr3_aa: CASSIAGTGGSYGYTF
clone_size: -; j_call: TRBJ2-5; v_call: TRBV29-1; d_call: -; cdr3_nt: TGCAGCGTTACCTCCTGGACAGTCCAAGAGACCCAGTACTTC; cdr3_aa: CSVTSWTVQETQYF
clone_size: -; j_call: TRBJ2-2; v_call: TRBV5-6; d_call: TRBD2; cdr3_nt: TGTGCCAGCAGCTTGGCGGGACTAGCGGGGTCCACCGGGGAGCTGTTTTTT; cdr3_aa: CASSLAGLAGSTGELFF
clone_size: -; j_call: TRBJ1-2; v_call: TRBV27; d_call: TRBD1; cdr3_nt: TGTGCCAGCAGTTTTTCGATGACAGGGGCCCAAGGAGGCTACACCTTC; cdr3_aa: CASSFSMTGAQGGYTF
clone_size: -; j_call: TRBJ2-2; v_call: TRBV5-1; d_call: -; cdr3_nt: TGCGCCAGCAAGGAAGGTGGGAGTAGCACCGGGGAGCTGTTTTTT; cdr3_aa: CASKEGGSSTGELFF
clone_size: -; j_call: TRBJ2-1; v_call: TRBV5-4; d_call: TRBD2; cdr3_nt: TGTGCCAGCAGCCCGGGAGGAGGCAATGAGCAGTTCTTC; cdr3_aa: CASSPGGGNEQFF